The 10 T cell receptor beta chains presented below share a single source sample, sequenced in a study of cytotoxic CD8 clonotypes in ibrutinib-treated CLL. Libraries were prepared by immunoSEQ multiplex PCR; TCRdb keeps only in-frame clonotypes and omits some of them. This repertoire shows 150,000 to 200,000 clones, about 88% found once; its top ten account for roughly 3%. Sequenced here: PBMCs, sampled at disease progression, from a patient treated with ibrutinib. The receptor set was obtained from a human donor with chronic lymphocytic leukemia.

The chain links TRBV11-3 to TRBJ2-1, with 8 nucleotides matching TRBD2. The V and J ends lost 4 bases and 5 bases, in that order; junction bases with no gene match: 7. The CDR3 runs 15 residues. Germline V gives CDR1 SGHNT, CDR2 YENEEA. For the CDR3, the DNA is TGTGCCAGCAGCTCGGTGGTAGCGGGACACAATGAGCAGTTCTTC. The encoded protein is CASSSVVAGHNEQFF.

This clone appeared a single time. The chain recombines TRBV7-3 with TRBJ2-1; 7 bases align to TRBD2. CDR1 and CDR2 from the germline V gene are SGHTA and FQGTGA. The V gene end was trimmed by 6 bases and the J gene end by 4 bases; junction bases not matched to a gene: 9. The CDR3 covers 15 residues. As DNA, the CDR3 is TGTGCCAGCAGTTGGAAGCGGGAAACATACAATGAGCAGTTCTTC. Translation: CASSWKRETYNEQFF.

J is TRBJ2-1 and V is TRBV19; no firm D call. The V end lost 10 bases, the J end lost 2 bases, and 12 bases lay between the germline ends. The CDR3 has 13 residues. Germline V gives CDR1 LNHDA, CDR2 SQIVND (reference sequence). Here the CDR3 reads CATCGPTYNEQFF. The CDR3 DNA follows: TGTGCCACCTGTGGGCCAACCTACAATGAGCAGTTCTTC.

The chain uses TRBV7-2 and TRBJ1-4; possible D gene TRBD1, 6 bases. The germline CDR1 and CDR2 sequences are SGHTA and FQGNSA. Trimming pared 1 base from V and 6 bases from J, leaving 18 bases between. The CDR3 loop spans 17 amino acids. CDR3: CASSLDSLRGRDEKLFF. In DNA, the CDR3 is TGTGCCAGCAGCTTAGATTCTCTGAGGGGGAGGGATGAAAAACTGTTTTTT.

The rearrangement uses TRBV28 and TRBJ2-7; perhaps TRBD2 as D (5 bases). V shed 2 bases and J shed 7 bases, with 18 bases lying between them. Germline-derived CDR1 and CDR2 are MDHEN and SYDVKM. This CDR3 region has 15 residues. CDR3 region: CASSLPAGITREQYF. As DNA, the CDR3 is TGTGCCAGCAGTTTACCCGCCGGGATAACTCGGGAGCAGTACTTC.

In its sample, this clone was seen once. The chain links TRBV7-7 to TRBJ2-2, with D perhaps given as TRBD1 or TRBD2 (6 bases each). Germline V gene lookup returns CDR1 SSHAT and CDR2 FNYEAQ (reference sequence). The CDR3 sequence is 19 residues long. Trimming shortened V by 0 bases and J by 6 bases, and 23 bases separated the two germline ends. CDR3 amino acids: CASSLAVPGQGRGAGELFF. The DNA for the CDR3 is TGTGCCAGCAGCTTAGCAGTCCCGGGACAAGGCCGCGGGGCCGGGGAGCTGTTTTTT.

The V and J genes are TRBV11-3 and TRBJ2-1, with D possibly TRBD2 on 5 matching bases. The CDR3 runs 15 residues. V was pared by 5 bases and J by 0 bases, with 11 bases between. CDR1 and CDR2 (germline): SGHNT, YENEEA. CDR3 sequence reads: CASSPPEGSYNEQFF. As DNA, the CDR3 is TGTGCCAGCAGCCCACCCGAGGGCTCCTACAATGAGCAGTTCTTC.

The chain recombines TRBV7-3 with TRBJ2-3; the D gene is possibly TRBD2 (6 bases). The length of the CDR3 is 17 residues. V gave up 5 bases and J gave up 1 base, with 19 bases separating them. Per the germline V gene, CDR1 is SGHTA and CDR2 is FQGTGA. CDR3 bases: TGTGCCAGCAGCCCCTCCGTTGGGTGGGAGGGCACAGATACGCAGTATTTT. It is translated as CASSPSVGWEGTDTQYF.

The DNA of the CDR3 is TGTGCCAGTGGCAGGACAGGGAGCAATCAGCCCCAGCATTTT. This gives the protein CASGRTGSNQPQHF. The V and J genes are TRBV19 and TRBJ1-5, with 8 bases matching TRBD1. The CDR3 runs 14 residues. The junction had 4 bases not matched to a gene; V was cut back by 8 bases and J by 1 base. Germline loops: CDR1 LNHDA, CDR2 SQIVND (reference sequence).

The rearrangement links TRBV5-1 to TRBJ1-3; no clear D. The CDR3 is made up of 14 amino acids. The V gene's germline CDR1 is SGHRS and CDR2 YFSETQ. Trimming removed 9 bases at V and 3 bases at J, with 16 bases between. CDR3 sequence (DNA): TGCGCCACCTCCCTGGGATTTGGTGGAAACACCATATATTTT. Its protein is CATSLGFGGNTIYF.